These 17 T cell receptor beta chains share one sample of origin, sequenced in a study of identical twins. TCRdb redid the calling of the 5' RACE reads with MiXCR, one entry per CDR3 protein. The table lists approximately 1.8 million distinct CDR3 sequences, under 35% of them singletons. The sequencing input was cord blood. These receptors were collected from a newborn girl in good health.

In its sample, this clonotype was seen a few times. The chain has TRBV9 and TRBJ1-5, with D possibly being TRBD1 (5 bases). V lost 0 bases and J 3 bases, leaving 10 bases between the germline ends. There are 15 residues in the CDR3. CDR1 is SGDLS and CDR2 is YYNGEE in the germline V gene. For the CDR3, the DNA is TGTGCCAGCAGCGTAGGACAGCCTCTCAATCAGCCCCAGCATTTT. Residues: CASSVGQPLNQPQHF.

This chain uses TRBV7-9 with TRBJ1-6; D may be TRBD1 (5 bases). The germline CDR1 and CDR2 sequences are SEHNR and FQNEAQ (reference sequence). V was shortened by 4 bases and J by 0 bases, with 13 bases between the two germline ends. This CDR3 region has 17 residues. CDR3 nucleotide sequence: TGTGCCAGCAGCTCCGGTAGACAGAGCTCCTATAATTCACCCCTCCACTTT. It specifies CASSSGRQSSYNSPLHF.

V usage is TRBV12-5 and J usage is TRBJ1-1; no definite D call. Trimming cost V 6 bases and J 5 bases, with 13 bases left between them. In germline, CDR1 is LGHNT, CDR2 FRNRAP. The CDR3 extends over 13 amino acids. The CDR3 loop reads CASGTEGTTEAFF. CDR3 in DNA: TGTGCTAGTGGCACAGAGGGAACAACTGAAGCTTTCTTT.

For this clonotype: A much larger clone differs from this one at a single base, so this may be a read error. The V and J genes are TRBV10-3 and TRBJ2-3; 7 bases line up with TRBD1. CDR3 length: 14 residues. Germline loops: CDR1 ENHRY, CDR2 SYGVKD. CDR3 in amino acids: CAISGQGRTGTQYF. The CDR3 coding sequence is TGTGCCATCAGTGGACAGGGTCGCACAGGTACGCAGTATTTT.

J is TRBJ2-1 and V is TRBV7-2; TRBD2 aligns across 10 bases. V lost 1 base, J lost 9 bases, and 12 bases stayed unmatched. CDR1 is SGHTA and CDR2 is FQGNSA in the germline V gene. The CDR3 extends over 17 amino acids. The CDR3 region has the DNA TGTGCCAGCAGCTTAGTCCTCAGGGCTAGCGGGAGAGCTGAGCAGTTCTTC. As protein: CASSLVLRASGRAEQFF.

J is TRBJ2-5 and V is TRBV2; 8 nucleotides agree with TRBD1. The CDR3 is 12 amino acids. V shed 9 bases, J shed 7 bases, and the junction held 7 bases outside the gene matches. Germline CDR1 and CDR2: SNHLY and FYNNEI. The CDR3: CASTTGGVTQYF. CDR3 bases: TGTGCCAGTACCACAGGGGGTGTGACCCAGTACTTC.

The V and J genes are TRBV29-1 and TRBJ1-5; no clear D. Trimming pared 6 bases from V and 6 bases from J, leaving 12 bases between. Germline CDR1 reads SQVTM; CDR2 reads ANQGSEA. The CDR3 consists of 12 residues. CDR3 sequence reads: CSVGRSGQPQHF. The CDR3 nucleotides read TGCAGCGTGGGAAGATCCGGTCAGCCCCAGCATTTT.

This clonotype appeared a few times. This may stem from a read error, because a much larger clone lies one nucleotide away. The rearrangement links TRBV6-1 to TRBJ1-2, with TRBD1 matching 7 bases. J was trimmed by 6 bases and V by 0 bases; bases with no gene match: 1. The CDR3 is made up of 13 amino acids. The V gene's germline CDR1 is MNHNS and CDR2 SASEGT. CDR3 nucleotides: TGTGCCAGCAGTGAAGCAGGGGGCGATGGCTACACCTTC. Its translation: CASSEAGGDGYTF.

This clonotype was counted only a few times. The V call is TRBV9, the J call TRBJ2-5; D ambiguous. The CDR3 loop spans 14 amino acids. Germline CDR1 reads SGDLS; CDR2 reads YYNGEE. Trimming stripped 0 bases from V and 1 base from J, with 7 bases between. CDR3 sequence reads: CASSVEAFQETQYF. In DNA, the CDR3 is TGTGCCAGCAGCGTAGAGGCCTTCCAAGAGACCCAGTACTTC.

This clonotype was counted many times. This chain uses TRBV29-1 with TRBJ2-4, with 9 bases aligning to TRBD2. V gave up 1 base and J gave up 8 bases; unmatched junction bases: 12. Germline assignment: CDR1 SQVTM and CDR2 ANQGSEA. The CDR3 is made up of 16 amino acids. The CDR3 loop is CSVEGVAGEGWDIQYF. The CDR3 DNA follows: TGCAGCGTTGAAGGGGTAGCGGGAGAGGGTTGGGACATTCAGTACTTC.

This clonotype was observed at least ten times. The V call is TRBV20-1, the J call TRBJ2-1, with D unclear. The CDR3 length is 15 residues. The V gene lost 5 bases and the J gene lost 4 bases, with 18 bases spanning the gap. Germline assignment: CDR1 DFQATT and CDR2 SNEGSKA (reference sequence). CDR3 in DNA: TGCAGTGCTGGTCCCCAGCTGACGGTTTACAATGAGCAGTTCTTC. It encodes CSAGPQLTVYNEQFF.

This clonotype came up a few times. The gene calls are TRBV6-1 and TRBJ2-1, with 11 nucleotides matching TRBD2. With V trimmed by 8 bases and J by 4 bases, 4 bases remained unmatched. The germline gives CDR1 MNHNS, CDR2 SASEGT. CDR3 length: 14 amino acids. The chain's CDR3 is CASRVAGGYNEQFF. The CDR3 coding sequence is TGTGCCAGCCGAGTAGCGGGAGGGTACAATGAGCAGTTCTTC.

In its sample, this clonotype was seen many times. V gene TRBV24-1 combines with J gene TRBJ2-5; weak D call: TRBD1 (5 bases). The germline gives CDR1 KGHDR, CDR2 SFDVKD. Between the trimmed V and J ends, which lost 0 bases and 2 bases, there was a span of 9 bases. This CDR3 spans 15 amino acids. The CDR3 spells CATSDLAGLQETQYF. DNA of the CDR3: TGTGCCACCAGTGATTTGGCAGGGCTACAAGAGACCCAGTACTTC.

This clonotype has just one count. V and J are TRBV6-1 and TRBJ1-1; maybe TRBD1 (5 bases). Germline V gives CDR1 MNHNS, CDR2 SASEGT. With 0 bases removed from V and 1 base from J, the gap between germline ends came to 9 bases. CDR3 size: 15 residues. The CDR3 sequence: CASSEARRANTEAFF. The CDR3 DNA sequence: TGTGCCAGCAGTGAAGCGCGCAGGGCGAACACTGAAGCTTTCTTT.

The chain recombines TRBV25-1 with TRBJ1-2; 10 nucleotides agree with TRBD1. J gave up 0 bases and V 4 bases, and 8 bases lay outside the gene matches. Germline CDR1 is MGHDK and CDR2 is SYGVNS. CDR3 length: 17 amino acids. CDR3 sequence: CASSARDRGRANYGYTF. Written as DNA, the CDR3 is TGTGCCAGCAGTGCCCGGGACAGGGGTAGAGCTAACTATGGCTACACCTTC.

This chain connects TRBV15 to TRBJ2-3; 9 bases line up with TRBD2. The germline V gene encodes CDR1 LNHNV and CDR2 YYDKDF (reference sequence). Trimming at V came to 0 bases and at J to 4 bases, leaving 14 bases not matched to a gene. The CDR3 sequence is 19 residues long. CDR3 nucleotides: TGTGCCACCAGCAGAGATGGGGACCTTCCGGGACTAGCCTCAGATACGCAGTATTTT. Protein sequence: CATSRDGDLPGLASDTQYF.

This clonotype was seen more than once but under ten times. The gene calls are TRBV5-1 and TRBJ1-4, with 9 bases matching TRBD1. With 0 bases clipped from V and 6 bases from J, the junction kept 6 bases outside the gene matches. Germline CDR1 is SGHRS and CDR2 is YFSETQ. CDR3 length: 16 residues. CDR3 loop: CASSLGTGTGYEKLFF. DNA of the CDR3: TGCGCCAGCAGCTTGGGGACTGGGACAGGGTATGAAAAACTGTTTTTT.